What follows is one T cell receptor beta chain and its context. Its specificity is not known. This CDR3 contains 13 residues. V was trimmed by 3 bases and J by 1 base, leaving 9 bases between them. The germline gives CDR1 DFQATT, CDR2 SNEGSKA (reference sequence). A previously described protocol, modified, built RNA-based TCR cDNA libraries. TCRdb re-called the 5' RACE reads with MiXCR, one entry per CDR3 protein. The profile covers around 380,000 distinct CDR3 sequences, with 28% appearing a single time and about 6.1% taken by the ten largest. This specimen belongs to a study of identical twins' blood T cells. Overall study results and limits: Shared environment remains a possible cause of twin similarity. Twins shared more top CDR3 clonotypes than unrelated donors did.

The donors were healthy female monozygous twins, three pairs in total. V is TRBV20-1 and J is TRBJ1-1; D not certain. Source material: PBMCs. The receptor was derived from a woman aged 18-55 years in good health. The CDR3 coding sequence is TGCAGTGCTAGGACGAGCCCGAACACTGAAGCTTTCTTT. Translation: CSARTSPNTEAFF.